This TCR beta chain was observed in a study of beta chain features in type 1 diabetes. Based on CD45RO/CCR7/CD25/CD127/CD95/CD27, CD4+ regulatory, stem cell-like memory, naive and central memory cells were sorted. Reverse transcription of all isolated RNA meant that expressed TCRB transcripts were sequenced. Data came from immunoSEQ multiplex PCR; TCRdb stores just in-frame clones and leaves some out. The sample has approximately 110,000 clones, less than 40% seen once. This clone showed up just a few times. Trimming shortened V by 2 bases and J by 0 bases, and 14 bases separated the two germline ends. Germline lookup yields CDR1 SGHTA and CDR2 FQGNSA. The CDR3 spans 17 residues.

Material: stem cell memory CD4+ T cells from blood. This receptor was taken from a woman in her late teens or twenties in good health. The chain carries TRBV7-2 and TRBJ1-3; D gene unclear. This CDR3 reads CASSLIGRVSSGNTIYF. CDR3 DNA sequence: TGTGCCAGCAGCTTAATTGGGAGGGTGAGCTCTGGAAACACCATATATTTT.